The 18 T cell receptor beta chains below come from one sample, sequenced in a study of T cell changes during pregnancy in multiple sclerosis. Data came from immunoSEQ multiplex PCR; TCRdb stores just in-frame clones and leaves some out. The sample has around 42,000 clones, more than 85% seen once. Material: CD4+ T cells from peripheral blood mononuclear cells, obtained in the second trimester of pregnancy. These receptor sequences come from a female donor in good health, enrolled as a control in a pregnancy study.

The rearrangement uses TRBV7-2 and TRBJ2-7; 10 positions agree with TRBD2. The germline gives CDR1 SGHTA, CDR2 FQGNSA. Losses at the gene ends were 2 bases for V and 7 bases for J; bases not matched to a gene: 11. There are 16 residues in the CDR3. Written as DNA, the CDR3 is TGTGCCAGCAGCTTATGGCTAGCGGGAGTCCCGGGGGAGCAGTACTTC. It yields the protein CASSLWLAGVPGEQYF.

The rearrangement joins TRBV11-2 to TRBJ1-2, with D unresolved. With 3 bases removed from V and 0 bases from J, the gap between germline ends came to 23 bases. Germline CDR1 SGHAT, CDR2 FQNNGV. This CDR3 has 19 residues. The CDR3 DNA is TGTGCCAGCAGCTTGGCGGCCCTTCCAATCCCTTCAGCTAACTATGGCTACACCTTC. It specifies CASSLAALPIPSANYGYTF.

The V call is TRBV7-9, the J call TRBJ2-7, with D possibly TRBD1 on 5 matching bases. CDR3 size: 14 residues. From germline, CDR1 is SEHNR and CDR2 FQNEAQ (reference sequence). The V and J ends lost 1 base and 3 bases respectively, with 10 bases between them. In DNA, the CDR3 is TGTGCCAGCAGCTTAGGTCAGGGTGGCTACGAGCAGTACTTC. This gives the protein CASSLGQGGYEQYF.

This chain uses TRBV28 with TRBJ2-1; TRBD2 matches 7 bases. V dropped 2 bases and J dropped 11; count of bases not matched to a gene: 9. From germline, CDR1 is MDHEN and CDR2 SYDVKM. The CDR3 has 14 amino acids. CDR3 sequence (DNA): TGTGCCAGCAGTTTACCCGTCGCGGGAGCGAAGCAGTTCTTC. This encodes CASSLPVAGAKQFF.

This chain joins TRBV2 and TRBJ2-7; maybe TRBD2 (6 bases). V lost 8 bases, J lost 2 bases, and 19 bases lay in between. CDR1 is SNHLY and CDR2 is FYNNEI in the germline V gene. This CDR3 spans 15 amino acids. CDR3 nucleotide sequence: TGTGCCAGCTCTAGTTTGGGACTGGAGACCTACGAGCAGTACTTC. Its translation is CASSSLGLETYEQYF.

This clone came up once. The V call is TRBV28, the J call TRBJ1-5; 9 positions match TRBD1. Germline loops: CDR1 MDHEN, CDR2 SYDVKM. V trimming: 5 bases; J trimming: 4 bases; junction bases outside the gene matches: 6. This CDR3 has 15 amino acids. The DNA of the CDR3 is TGTGCCAGCAGTACCCGACAGGGGGGTAATCAGCCCCAGCATTTT. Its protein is CASSTRQGGNQPQHF.

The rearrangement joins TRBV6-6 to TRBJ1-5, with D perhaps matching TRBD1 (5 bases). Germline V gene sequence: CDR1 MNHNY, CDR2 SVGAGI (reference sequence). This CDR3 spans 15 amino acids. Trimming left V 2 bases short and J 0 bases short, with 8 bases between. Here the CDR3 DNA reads TGTGCCAGCAGTTACCTGGGGGGTAGCAATCAGCCCCAGCATTTT. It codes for CASSYLGGSNQPQHF.

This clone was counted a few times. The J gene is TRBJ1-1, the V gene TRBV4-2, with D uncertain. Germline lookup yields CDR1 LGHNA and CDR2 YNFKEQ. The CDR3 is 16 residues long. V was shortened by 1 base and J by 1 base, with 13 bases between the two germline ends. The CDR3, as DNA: TGTGCCAGCAGCCAAGCCGAGGTCAGCTGGAACACTGAAGCTTTCTTT. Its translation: CASSQAEVSWNTEAFF.

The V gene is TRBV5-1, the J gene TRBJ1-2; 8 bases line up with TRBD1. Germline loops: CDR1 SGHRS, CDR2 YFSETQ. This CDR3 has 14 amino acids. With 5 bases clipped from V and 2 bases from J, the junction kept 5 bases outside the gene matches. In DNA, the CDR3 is TGCGCCAGCAGGACAGGGGAATCAAACTATGGCTACACCTTC. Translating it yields CASRTGESNYGYTF.

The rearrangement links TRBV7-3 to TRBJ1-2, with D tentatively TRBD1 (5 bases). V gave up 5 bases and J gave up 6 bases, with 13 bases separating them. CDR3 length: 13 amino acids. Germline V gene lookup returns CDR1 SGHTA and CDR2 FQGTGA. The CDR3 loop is CASSRGGVNGYTF. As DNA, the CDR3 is TGTGCCAGCAGCCGGGGAGGGGTCAATGGCTACACCTTC. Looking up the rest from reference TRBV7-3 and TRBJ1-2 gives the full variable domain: GAGVSQTPSNKVTEKGKYVELRCDPISGHTALYWYRQSLGQGPEFLIYFQGTGAADDSGLPNDRFFAVRPEGSVSTLKIQRTERGDSAVYLCASSRGGVNGYTFGSGTRLTVV.

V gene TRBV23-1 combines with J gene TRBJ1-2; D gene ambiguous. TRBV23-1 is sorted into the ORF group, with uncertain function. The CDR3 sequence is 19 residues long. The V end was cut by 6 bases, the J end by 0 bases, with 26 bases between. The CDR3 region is CASSSRRTGSSTANYGYTF. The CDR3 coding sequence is TGCGCCAGCAGCTCCCGCCGGACGGGGAGTTCTACAGCTAACTATGGCTACACCTTC.

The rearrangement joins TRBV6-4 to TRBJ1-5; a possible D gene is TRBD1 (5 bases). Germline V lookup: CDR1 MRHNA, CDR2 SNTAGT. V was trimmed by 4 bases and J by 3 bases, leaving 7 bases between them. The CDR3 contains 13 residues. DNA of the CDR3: TGTGCCAGCAGTGCAGGGATCAATCAGCCCCAGCATTTT. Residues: CASSAGINQPQHF.

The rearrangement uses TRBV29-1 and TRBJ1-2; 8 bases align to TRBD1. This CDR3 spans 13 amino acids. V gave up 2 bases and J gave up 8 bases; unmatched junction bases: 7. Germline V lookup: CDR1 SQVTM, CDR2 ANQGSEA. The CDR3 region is CSVEPQGAQGYTF. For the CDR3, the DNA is TGCAGCGTTGAACCCCAGGGGGCGCAAGGCTACACCTTC.

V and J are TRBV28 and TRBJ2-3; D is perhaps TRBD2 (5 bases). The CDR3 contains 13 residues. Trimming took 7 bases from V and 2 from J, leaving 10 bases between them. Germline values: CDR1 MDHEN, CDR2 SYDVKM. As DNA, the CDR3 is TGTGCCAGCACCACGGGGTCCACAGATACGCAGTATTTT. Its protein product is CASTTGSTDTQYF.

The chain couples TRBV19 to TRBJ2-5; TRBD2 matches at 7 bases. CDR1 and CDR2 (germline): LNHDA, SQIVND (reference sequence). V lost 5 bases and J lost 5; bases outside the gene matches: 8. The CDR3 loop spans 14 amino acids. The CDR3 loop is CASSRPGGPETQYF. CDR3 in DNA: TGTGCCAGTAGTCGGCCGGGAGGCCCGGAGACCCAGTACTTC.

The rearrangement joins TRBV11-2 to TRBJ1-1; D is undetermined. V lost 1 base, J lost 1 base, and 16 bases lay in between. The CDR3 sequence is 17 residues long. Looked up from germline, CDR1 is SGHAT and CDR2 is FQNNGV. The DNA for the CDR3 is TGTGCCAGCAGCTTAGGACTGAAAATAGGAACGAACACTGAAGCTTTCTTT. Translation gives CASSLGLKIGTNTEAFF.

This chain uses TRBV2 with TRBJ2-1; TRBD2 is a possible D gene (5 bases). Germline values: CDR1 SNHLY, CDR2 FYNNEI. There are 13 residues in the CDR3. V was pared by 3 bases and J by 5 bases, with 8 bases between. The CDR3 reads CASSEETNNEQFF. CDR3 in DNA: TGTGCCAGCAGTGAGGAGACTAACAATGAGCAGTTCTTC.

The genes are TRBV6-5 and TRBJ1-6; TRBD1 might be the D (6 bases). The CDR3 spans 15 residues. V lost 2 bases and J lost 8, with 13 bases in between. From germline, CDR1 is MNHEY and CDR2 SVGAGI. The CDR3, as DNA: TGTGCCAGCAGTTACAACCTAGGGGGTGATTCACCCCTCCACTTT. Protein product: CASSYNLGGDSPLHF.